This TCR beta chain came from a study of spatial heterogeneity in lung cancer. As for the study in general: There were 72 donors, all of them untreated patients with early-stage non-small cell lung cancer. Within raw reads, each unique TCR and UMI combination appeared on average more than ten times. Alpha-chain sequences were consistently detected in smaller numbers than beta-chain sequences.

This clonotype appeared a few times. Germline CDR1 reads SGHVT; CDR2 reads SQSDAQ. The CDR3 is 20 residues long. Trimming took 2 bases from V and 2 from J; bases not matched to a gene: 17. Individually, TCR cDNA molecules were each labelled with a unique molecular identifier. TCRdb independently ran MiXCR on the 5' RACE reads; one entry per CDR3 protein. The table lists some 110,000 distinct CDR3 sequences, less than 15% of them singletons. Noted time point: blood at routine non-recurrence follow-up after resection. From tumor, nontumor lung or frozen PBMC, whole RNA was taken unsorted for sequencing. This TCR came from a male donor with early-stage non-small cell lung cancer. The chain combines TRBV7-4 with TRBJ2-5, with TRBD2 matching over 10 bases. The sequenced sample was PBMCs, obtained at follow-up. CDR3 sequence reads: CASSLQFSGGSGLLQETQYF. CDR3 nucleotides: TGTGCCAGCAGCTTACAGTTTAGCGGGGGGTCCGGTCTCCTTCAAGAGACCCAGTACTTC.